The T cell receptor (beta chain) under discussion was sequenced for a study of cytomegalovirus exposure and HLA in healthy donors. Study-wide context: In a previous analysis, approximately 110 million unique TCR beta sequences were found from approximately 180 million T cells. Whole-study results and caveats: As immune exposure information, only CMV serostatus was available. HLA alleles were associated with 15,000 to 20,000 TCR beta sequences in a later analysis at 0.05 false discovery rate. In a later analysis, most CMV-associated TCR beta chains appeared HLA-restricted.

Germline values: CDR1 GTSNPN, CDR2 SVGIG (reference sequence). The CDR3 loop spans 17 amino acids. With 2 bases clipped from V and 5 bases from J, the junction kept 12 bases outside the gene matches. Turning to this clone: Its specificity is unknown.

The PCR had 60 Vbeta and 13 Jbeta primers. Measured with immunoSEQ multiplex PCR; TCRdb has only the in-frame clones, and not every one. This repertoire includes 40,000 to 45,000 clones. This TCR was sampled from a man aged 25 to 45 in good health and CMV-seronegative. The material sequenced was PBMCs. The chain links TRBV30 to TRBJ2-1; 10 nucleotides match TRBD2. The CDR3 DNA is TGTGCCTGGAGTATACCGGCTAGCGGGAGTTGGGACAATGAGCAGTTCTTC. Translation gives CAWSIPASGSWDNEQFF.